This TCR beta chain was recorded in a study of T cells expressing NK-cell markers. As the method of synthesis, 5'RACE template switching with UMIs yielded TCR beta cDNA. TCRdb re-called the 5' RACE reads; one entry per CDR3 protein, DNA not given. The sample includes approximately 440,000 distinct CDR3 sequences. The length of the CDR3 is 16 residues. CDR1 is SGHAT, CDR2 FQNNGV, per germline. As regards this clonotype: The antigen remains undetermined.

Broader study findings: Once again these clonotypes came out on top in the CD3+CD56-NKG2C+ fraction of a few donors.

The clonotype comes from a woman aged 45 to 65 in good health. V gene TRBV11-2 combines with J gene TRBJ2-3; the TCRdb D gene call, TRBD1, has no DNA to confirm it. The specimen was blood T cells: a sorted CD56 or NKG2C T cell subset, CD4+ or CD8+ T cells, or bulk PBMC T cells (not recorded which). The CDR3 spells CASSLGAGGTTDTQYF.